A selection of T cell receptor beta chains follows, all from one sample in a study of identical twins. MiXCR, applied by TCRdb to the 5' RACE reads, yields one record per CDR3 protein. Of around 450,000 distinct CDR3 sequences in the sample, more than 13% were seen once. These records were also assigned to another study, of yellow fever vaccine responses in identical twins.

Sequencing was performed on CD4+ T cells sorted from blood. The receptors were gathered from a woman under 30 in good health. The CDR3 runs from the conserved cysteine through the conserved F or W. A D gene is named only where the DNA matches it firmly. Size is stated for part of the rows, as once, few or many counts, or as a class when the clone is expanded.

abundance,j_gene,d_gene,v_gene,CDR3nt,CDR3aa
few,TRBJ1-6,-,TRBV5-6,TGTGCCAGCAGCTGGGGAGATTCACCCCTCCACTTT,CASSWGDSPLHF
few,TRBJ2-2,-,TRBV5-1,TGCGCCAGCAGCTTGGACGGGGCTGCCGGGGAGCTGTTTTTT,CASSLDGAAGELFF
few,TRBJ2-4,TRBD2,TRBV11-1,TGTGCCAGCAGATCTAGCGGAGCAAACATTCAGTACTTC,CASRSSGANIQYF
many,TRBJ2-2,-,TRBV5-1,TGCGCCAGCAGCCCCAGAAGTGCTCAAGCAGGGGAGCTGTTTTTT,CASSPRSAQAGELFF
few,TRBJ2-7,TRBD1,TRBV5-6,TGTGCCAGCAGCGTCGACAGGGGACTCGGCTACGAGCAGTACTTC,CASSVDRGLGYEQYF
-,TRBJ1-5,-,TRBV19,TGTGCCAGTAGTATTGAGGGACTTAGCAATCAGCCCCAGCATTTT,CASSIEGLSNQPQHF
few,TRBJ2-5,-,TRBV6-2/TRBV6-3,TGTGCCAGCAGTTACCAGGAGGGTAGCGGGACCCAGTACTTC,CASSYQEGSGTQYF
-,TRBJ2-3,TRBD2,TRBV25-1,TGTGCCAGTTCCTCTAGCGGGAGCTACACAGATACGCAGTATTTT,CASSSSGSYTDTQYF
few,TRBJ2-2,-,TRBV28,TGTGCCAGCACCCTCTTAACGAGGTCTCGAACCGGGGAGCTGTTTTTT,CASTLLTRSRTGELFF
few,TRBJ2-1,-,TRBV7-2,TGTGCCAGCAGCTTATTTAACCAGGGAGTGTCGAACAATGAGCAGTTCTTC,CASSLFNQGVSNNEQFF
-,TRBJ2-2,TRBD2,TRBV7-8,TGTGCCAGCAGCTCGGTCCCAGCGGGGGTTTCCGGGGAGCTGTTTTTT,CASSSVPAGVSGELFF
many,TRBJ2-5,-,TRBV27,TGTGCCAGCAGTCCCGGACGGGAAGAGACCCAGTACTTC,CASSPGREETQYF
-,TRBJ2-5,-,TRBV10-1,TGCGCCAGCAGTGACAGGGGAACGCCGGCAGAGACCCAGTACTTC,CASSDRGTPAETQYF
few,TRBJ2-7,TRBD1,TRBV27,TGTGCCAGCAGTAACCCGGGACAGCCCTACGAGCAGTACTTC,CASSNPGQPYEQYF
-,TRBJ2-7,TRBD2,TRBV3-1,TGTGCCAGCAGCCAAGACCATAGGGCTAGCGGGTCCTACGAGCAGTACTTC,CASSQDHRASGSYEQYF
many,TRBJ1-2,-,TRBV12-3/TRBV12-4,TGTGCCAGCAACTTGGGGGGGAACTATGGCTACACCTTC,CASNLGGNYGYTF
-,TRBJ2-1,TRBD2,TRBV27,TGTGCCAGCAGTTTACGGTGGGGGACTAGCGAGGATGAGCAGTTCTTC,CASSLRWGTSEDEQFF
few,TRBJ2-7,-,TRBV28,TGTGCCAGCAGTTTTAACGGCGGGCCGCGATACGAGCAGTACTTC,CASSFNGGPRYEQYF
few,TRBJ2-5,TRBD1,TRBV29-1,TGCAGCGTTGACCGAGGGGGCCGTGAGACCCAGTACTTC,CSVDRGGRETQYF
-,TRBJ2-3,TRBD2,TRBV4-3,TGCGCCAGCAGCCAGGGACTAGCGGGAGGGGGGGCCGATACGCAGTATTTT,CASSQGLAGGGADTQYF
many,TRBJ2-2,TRBD1,TRBV11-1,TGTGCCAGCAGCTTAATATACAGGGACGGACAGGCCACCGGGGAGCTGTTTTTT,CASSLIYRDGQATGELFF
few,TRBJ2-5,-,TRBV20-1,TGCAGTGCTAGCCCCAGGAGAAAACAAGAGACCCAGTACTTC,CSASPRRKQETQYF